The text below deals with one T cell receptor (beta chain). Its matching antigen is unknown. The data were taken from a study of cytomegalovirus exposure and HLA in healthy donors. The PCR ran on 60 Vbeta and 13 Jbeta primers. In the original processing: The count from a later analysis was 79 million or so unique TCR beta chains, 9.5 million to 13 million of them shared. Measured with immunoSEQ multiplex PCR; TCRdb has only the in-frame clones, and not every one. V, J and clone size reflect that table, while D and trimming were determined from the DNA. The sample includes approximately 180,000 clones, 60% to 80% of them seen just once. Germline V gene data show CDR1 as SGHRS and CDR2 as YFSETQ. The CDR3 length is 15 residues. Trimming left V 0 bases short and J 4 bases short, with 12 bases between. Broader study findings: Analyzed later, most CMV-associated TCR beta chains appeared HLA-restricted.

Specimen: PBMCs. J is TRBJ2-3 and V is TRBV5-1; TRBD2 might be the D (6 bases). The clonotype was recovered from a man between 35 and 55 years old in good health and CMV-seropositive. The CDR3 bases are TGCGCCAGCAGCTTGGGGGGAGGCTGGCCAGATACGCAGTATTTT. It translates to CASSLGGGWPDTQYF.